One sample yielded the 22 T cell receptor beta chains listed below, sequenced in a study of control samples from healthy donors and cancer patients. TCRdb's table, derived via immunoSEQ multiplex PCR, lists solely in-frame clones and lacks some. This table holds approximately 150,000 clones, 90% to 95% found once. Sequenced sample: blood. The receptors here all came from a man between 18 and 35 years old in good health.

The chain links TRBV5-1 to TRBJ1-1; D unresolved. Germline loops: CDR1 SGHRS, CDR2 YFSETQ. The CDR3 spans 12 residues. Trimming removed 4 bases at V and 6 bases at J, with 10 bases between. The CDR3 loop reads CASSPGGSEAFF. DNA of the CDR3: TGCGCCAGCAGCCCGGGAGGGTCTGAAGCTTTCTTT. Looking up the rest from reference TRBV5-1 and TRBJ1-1 gives the full variable domain: KAGVTQTPRYLIKTRGQQVTLSCSPISGHRSVSWYQQTPGQGLQFLFEYFSETQRNKGNFPGRFSGRQFSNSRSEMNVSTLELGDSALYLCASSPGGSEAFFGQGTRLTVV.

V gene TRBV4-2 combines with J gene TRBJ2-3; 8 nucleotides agree with TRBD2. There are 17 residues in the CDR3. From germline, CDR1 is LGHNA and CDR2 YNFKEQ. Losses at the gene ends were 0 bases for V and 5 bases for J; bases not matched to a gene: 10. This CDR3 is CASSQESTGLAGDTQYF. In nucleotides, the CDR3 is TGTGCCAGCAGCCAAGAATCAACTGGGCTAGCGGGAGATACGCAGTATTTT.

The chain has TRBV28 and TRBJ2-1; TRBD2 matches at 8 bases. Trimming cost V 7 bases and J 3 bases; bases outside gene matches: 14. CDR3 length: 17 amino acids. Germline V gene sequence: CDR1 MDHEN, CDR2 SYDVKM. The CDR3 loop is CASNTLRSGSFYNEQFF. The CDR3, as DNA: TGTGCCAGCAATACTCTACGCAGCGGGAGTTTCTACAATGAGCAGTTCTTC.

The chain uses TRBV28 and TRBJ2-5; 12 bases align to TRBD2. Germline V gene sequence: CDR1 MDHEN, CDR2 SYDVKM. The CDR3 has 17 residues. V trimming: 0 bases; J trimming: 5 bases; junction bases outside the gene matches: 7. The CDR3 sequence: CASSLWTSGRGAETQYF. In DNA, the CDR3 is TGTGCCAGCAGTTTATGGACTAGCGGGAGAGGCGCGGAGACCCAGTACTTC.

The chain's CDR3 is CASTTGVFGGELFF. For the CDR3, the DNA is TGTGCCAGCACTACGGGGGTCTTTGGCGGGGAGCTGTTTTTT. V and J are TRBV7-2 and TRBJ2-2; D may be TRBD2 (6 bases). Between the trimmed V and J ends, which lost 7 bases and 7 bases, there was a span of 16 bases. The CDR3 length is 14 residues. CDR1 is SGHTA and CDR2 is FQGNSA in the germline V gene.

V gene TRBV10-2 combines with J gene TRBJ1-5, with 9 bases identical to TRBD1. Germline loops: CDR1 WSHSY, CDR2 SAAADI. The CDR3 runs 16 residues. The trim removed 2 bases at V and 7 bases at J, leaving 9 bases unmatched. The CDR3 nucleotides read TGCGCCAGCAGTGAGACGAAGGGACAGGGTGACCAGCCCCAGCATTTT. Residues: CASSETKGQGDQPQHF.

V and J are TRBV30 and TRBJ2-2, with D uncertain. The CDR3 totals 14 residues. CDR1 is GTSNPN, CDR2 SVGIG, per germline (reference sequence). V gave up 4 bases and J gave up 5 bases, with 14 bases separating them. CDR3 in amino acids: CAWTSFSSTGELFF. The CDR3 DNA reads as TGTGCCTGGACGAGTTTTTCGAGTACCGGGGAGCTGTTTTTT.

The gene calls are TRBV7-9 and TRBJ2-1; D is tentatively TRBD1 or TRBD2 (5 bases each). Trimming removed 4 bases at V and 6 bases at J, with 10 bases between. Germline V gene data show CDR1 as SEHNR and CDR2 as FQNEAQ (reference sequence). The CDR3 runs 13 residues. The CDR3 bases are TGTGCCAGCAGCTCCGGGGCCCCCAATGAGCAGTTCTTC. Protein sequence: CASSSGAPNEQFF.

The genes are TRBV10-1 and TRBJ2-1; TRBD1 matches at 8 bases. With 5 bases clipped from V and 9 bases from J, the junction kept 18 bases outside the gene matches. There are 17 residues in the CDR3. Germline assignment: CDR1 WNHNN and CDR2 SYGVQD (reference sequence). The CDR3 loop is CASSPPPGQGAVGEQFF. CDR3 sequence (DNA): TGCGCCAGCAGTCCCCCCCCGGGGCAGGGGGCCGTAGGTGAGCAGTTCTTC.

This clone was counted once. This sequence joins TRBV5-1 and TRBJ2-5; no reliable D call. Trimming removed 5 bases at V and 5 bases at J, with 19 bases between. CDR1 and CDR2 (germline): SGHRS, YFSETQ. The CDR3 runs 15 residues. CDR3 sequence reads: CASSKESLPSETQYF. In DNA, the CDR3 is TGCGCCAGCAGTAAGGAGTCCTTGCCTTCGGAGACCCAGTACTTC. Combining the CDR3 with reference TRBV5-1 and TRBJ2-5 gives the whole variable domain KAGVTQTPRYLIKTRGQQVTLSCSPISGHRSVSWYQQTPGQGLQFLFEYFSETQRNKGNFPGRFSGRQFSNSRSEMNVSTLELGDSALYLCASSKESLPSETQYFGPGTRLLVL.

The chain joins TRBV11-2 to TRBJ1-4, with 9 bases lining up with TRBD1. This CDR3 has 14 residues. Per germline, CDR1 SGHAT and CDR2 FQNNGV. With V trimmed by 4 bases and J by 7 bases, 4 bases remained unmatched. The CDR3 coding sequence is TGTGCCAGCAGCTCAAACAGGGGGCTTGAAAAACTGTTTTTT. This translates into CASSSNRGLEKLFF.

V usage is TRBV19 and J usage is TRBJ2-7, with D perhaps given as TRBD1 or TRBD2 (5 bases each). The germline V and J ends were trimmed by 5 bases and 8 bases, with 16 bases remaining between them. Looked up from germline, CDR1 is LNHDA and CDR2 is SQIVND (reference sequence). The CDR3 loop spans 13 amino acids. The chain's CDR3 is CASSDSSRGKQYF. The CDR3, as DNA: TGTGCCAGTAGTGATTCCTCGAGGGGCAAGCAGTACTTC.

The chain recombines TRBV7-9 with TRBJ2-7; the match to TRBD2 covers 7 bases. Germline assignment: CDR1 SEHNR and CDR2 FQNEAQ (reference sequence). J gave up 2 bases and V 5 bases, and 6 bases lay outside the gene matches. The CDR3 totals 14 residues. The CDR3 nucleotides read TGTGCCAGCAGCCTCGCTAGCGGAGCCTACGAGCAGTACTTC. Translation gives CASSLASGAYEQYF.

This clone was seen a single time. This chain links TRBV2 with TRBJ1-5; perhaps TRBD1 as D (6 bases). Deletions cut 1 base from V and 7 bases from J, with 17 bases between. Germline assignment: CDR1 SNHLY and CDR2 FYNNEI. The CDR3 length is 16 residues. The CDR3 loop is CASSEVGGGPGQPQHF. CDR3 in DNA: TGTGCCAGCAGTGAAGTTGGAGGGGGGCCAGGACAGCCCCAGCATTTT.

This chain joins TRBV30 and TRBJ1-1; TRBD1 agrees at 7 bases. Germline V gene sequence: CDR1 GTSNPN, CDR2 SVGIG (reference sequence). The CDR3 runs 12 residues. The trim removed 4 bases at V and 8 bases at J, leaving 7 bases unmatched. The CDR3 nucleotides read TGTGCCTGGACAGGGGGTACTGCCGAAGCTTTCTTT. It specifies CAWTGGTAEAFF.

The rearrangement links TRBV18 to TRBJ1-1; D gene uncertain. V lost 3 bases and J lost 0, with 23 bases in between. The CDR3 is 19 amino acids. CDR1 and CDR2 (germline): KGHSH, LQKENI. As DNA, the CDR3 is TGTGCCAGCTCACCGGAAGGCCGATTTTCCTTCGAATTGAACACTGAAGCTTTCTTT. This encodes CASSPEGRFSFELNTEAFF.

The chain recombines TRBV13 with TRBJ1-1; perhaps TRBD1 as D (5 bases). Germline V gives CDR1 PRHDT, CDR2 FYEKMQ (reference sequence). CDR3 length: 14 residues. The V gene lost 4 bases and the J gene lost 5 bases, with 14 bases spanning the gap. CDR3 sequence: CASSSGRGATEAFF. The CDR3, as DNA: TGTGCCAGCAGCTCGGGGAGGGGCGCGACTGAAGCTTTCTTT.

DNA of the CDR3: TGTGCCAGCAGTGACCCCACTCGGAGGAGCGCAGCGGGACAGGGGTACTATAGAGATGGCTACACCTTC. Translating gives CASSDPTRRSAAGQGYYRDGYTF. J is TRBJ1-2 and V is TRBV6-4; 10 nucleotides line up with TRBD1. Germline CDR1 and CDR2: MRHNA and SNTAGT. The CDR3 totals 23 residues. J was trimmed by 6 bases and V by 2 bases; bases with no gene match: 30.

V and J are TRBV15 and TRBJ2-1; no clear D. CDR3 size: 17 residues. Deletions cut 4 bases from V and 8 bases from J, with 24 bases between. From germline, CDR1 is LNHNV and CDR2 YYDKDF (reference sequence). CDR3 sequence reads: CATSNQGRDLRRDEQFF. As DNA, the CDR3 is TGTGCCACCAGCAACCAAGGACGAGATCTACGGCGTGATGAGCAGTTCTTC.

V is TRBV19 and J is TRBJ1-5; D remains ambiguous. The V and J ends lost 10 bases and 6 bases respectively, with 19 bases between them. This CDR3 has 14 amino acids. Germline CDR1 and CDR2: LNHDA and SQIVND (reference sequence). This chain's CDR3 is CATRKVGLSQPQHF. In nucleotides, the CDR3 is TGTGCCACCCGAAAAGTCGGCTTAAGTCAGCCCCAGCATTTT. The variable domain in full, completed from reference TRBV19 and TRBJ1-5, reads DGGITQSPKYLFRKEGQNVTLSCEQNLNHDAMYWYRQDPGQGLRLIYYSQIVNDFQKGDIAEGYSVSREKKESFPLTVTSAQKNPTAFYLCATRKVGLSQPQHFGDGTRLSIL.

V usage is TRBV30 and J usage is TRBJ1-1; D is uncertain. Germline-derived CDR1 and CDR2 are GTSNPN and SVGIG (reference sequence). Trimming removed 2 bases from V and 4 bases from J, with 14 bases in between. The CDR3 loop spans 14 amino acids. The CDR3 bases are TGTGCCTGGAGTACAATTCCCGGGTCCACTGAAGCTTTCTTT. Amino acid sequence: CAWSTIPGSTEAFF.

The chain has TRBV6-4 and TRBJ2-1; 8 bases fit TRBD2. From germline, CDR1 is MRHNA and CDR2 SNTAGT. The CDR3 length is 13 residues. The J segment lost 6 bases and the V segment lost 4 bases, leaving 2 bases of the junction unmatched. Written as DNA, the CDR3 is TGTGCCAGCAGTGCCGGGACTAGCAATGAGCAGTTCTTC. It is translated as CASSAGTSNEQFF.